This T cell receptor beta chain was identified during a study of shared clonotypes between healthy human individuals. Once extracted for a subset, genomic DNA was divided evenly among several immunoSEQ plates. Profiling relied on immunoSEQ multiplex PCR, and the TCRdb table lists in-frame clones only, not all of them. The sample records around 500,000 clones, 79% being singletons. Looked up from germline, CDR1 is ENHRY and CDR2 is SYGVKD. V trimming: 10 bases; J trimming: 6 bases; junction bases outside the gene matches: 24. This CDR3 is built from 17 residues. Material: PBMCs. The receptor's source is a woman between 40 and 50 years old in good health. Some clones in this sample may be carry-over from other donors' samples. The chain joins TRBV10-3 to TRBJ2-7, with TRBD1 identical over 7 bases. CDR3 DNA sequence: TGTGCCAGCAAAGACCAGATAGAGGAGAGGGGGCGTCGCGAGCAGTACTTC. Translation gives CASKDQIEERGRREQYF.